The T cell receptor (beta chain) described here comes from a study of PD-1 blockade in classical Hodgkin lymphoma. This clone was seen only a few times. The time point here: cycle 4 day 1 (C4D1), after 5 to 7 weeks of nivolumab. Following autologous stem cell transplantation, relapse occurred in every patient, and exposure to brentuximab vedotin varied. This table comes from immunoSEQ multiplex PCR, and its TCRdb copy is limited to in-frame clones, with some not included. The sample records some 16,000 clones, under 90% being singletons. Germline V gene data show CDR1 as SGHKS and CDR2 as YYEKEE (reference sequence). Trimming cost V 0 bases and J 5 bases, with 11 bases left between them. This CDR3 contains 14 residues.

This chain links TRBV5-5 with TRBJ2-5; D may be TRBD2 (5 bases). The receptor's source is a human donor with classical Hodgkin lymphoma. The specimen was peripheral blood mononuclear cells (PBMCs), collected before the fourth cycle of nivolumab. The CDR3 nucleotides read TGTGCCAGCAGCTTGGTTCTAGCAATGGAGACCCAGTACTTC. Protein: CASSLVLAMETQYF.